A selection of T cell receptor beta chains follows, all from one sample in a study of a mutant IDH1 vaccine in newly diagnosed glioma. These receptors' targets are unknown. Assay used: immunoSEQ multiplex PCR; TCRdb lists only in-frame clones, some missing. The sample holds roughly 54,000 clones; around 80% are singletons and the top ten take approximately 4%. The sample here was PBMCs, taken from a glioma patient whose treatment included an IDH1 peptide vaccine. The source of these receptors is a woman aged 18-29 years with glioma. Both conserved end residues are part of each CDR3. D genes are given only for firm matches. Clone size is stated in some rows and not others, as once, few, many or a class when expanded.

size: once; J: TRBJ2-1; D: TRBD2; length: 15; V: TRBV19; DNA: TGTGCCAGCTGTCGGATAACGGGAGGGCTCAATGAGCAGTTCTTC; CDR3: CASCRITGGLNEQFF
size: NA; J: TRBJ2-2; D: NA; length: 13; V: TRBV7-7; DNA: TGTGCCAGCGGGGGGCCGGGCACCGGGGAGCTGTTTTTT; CDR3: CASGGPGTGELFF
size: NA; J: TRBJ2-7; D: NA; length: 11; V: TRBV2; DNA: TGTGCCAGCAGTGAGACCCACGAGCAGTACTTC; CDR3: CASSETHEQYF
size: NA; J: TRBJ1-5; D: TRBD1; length: 17; V: TRBV5-6; DNA: TGTGCCAGCAGCCTTGGGACAGGGGGCCGGAGCAATCAGCCCCAGCATTTT; CDR3: CASSLGTGGRSNQPQHF
size: NA; J: TRBJ1-1; D: NA; length: 16; V: TRBV4-1; DNA: TGCGCCAGCAGCCAAAGGACAGAAAGGGTGAACACTGAAGCTTTCTTT; CDR3: CASSQRTERVNTEAFF
size: once; J: TRBJ1-2; D: NA; length: 12; V: TRBV5-1; DNA: TGCGCCAGCAGCTTGGAGGGGACAGGCTACACCTTC; CDR3: CASSLEGTGYTF
size: NA; J: TRBJ2-7; D: NA; length: 13; V: TRBV6-1; DNA: TGTGCCAGCTGGTGGACAGTTTCATACGAGCAGTACTTC; CDR3: CASWWTVSYEQYF
size: NA; J: TRBJ2-7; D: NA; length: 14; V: TRBV6-5; DNA: TGTGCCAGCAGTTCGCCGACGGGAAAGTACGAGCAGTACTTC; CDR3: CASSSPTGKYEQYF
size: few; J: TRBJ1-1; D: NA; length: 13; V: TRBV30; DNA: TGTGCCTGGAGTGTACGACTGAACACTGAAGCTTTCTTT; CDR3: CAWSVRLNTEAFF
size: NA; J: TRBJ2-5; D: NA; length: 14; V: TRBV6-5; DNA: TGTGCCAGCAGTTATGGCGGAAACCAAGAGACCCAGTACTTC; CDR3: CASSYGGNQETQYF
size: NA; J: TRBJ1-5; D: NA; length: 15; V: TRBV5-8; DNA: TGTGCCAGCAGCTGGTCTAGACGGGACAATCAGCCCCAGCATTTT; CDR3: CASSWSRRDNQPQHF
size: NA; J: TRBJ1-1; D: NA; length: 15; V: TRBV6-5; DNA: TGTGCCAGCAGTTACCGGCCCGGGGGCCCGACTGAAGCTTTCTTT; CDR3: CASSYRPGGPTEAFF
size: NA; J: TRBJ1-2; D: TRBD1; length: 15; V: TRBV9; DNA: TGTGCCAGCAGCGTAGGGGCAGGGGGAAACTATGGCTACACCTTC; CDR3: CASSVGAGGNYGYTF
size: once; J: TRBJ2-5; D: NA; length: 14; V: TRBV6-1; DNA: TGTGCCAGCAGTGAAAGGGCAGAGCAAGAGACCCAGTACTTC; CDR3: CASSERAEQETQYF
size: NA; J: TRBJ1-3; D: NA; length: 17; V: TRBV7-8; DNA: TGTGCCAGCAGCTTAAGTCCCCCGCAGCTCTCTGGAAACACCATATATTTT; CDR3: CASSLSPPQLSGNTIYF
size: NA; J: TRBJ2-5; D: NA; length: 14; V: TRBV6-1; DNA: TGTGCCAGCAGTGAAAACAGGGTGGGGGAGACCCAGTACTTC; CDR3: CASSENRVGETQYF
size: NA; J: TRBJ1-5; D: NA; length: 17; V: TRBV12-5; DNA: TGTGCTAGTGGTTTGGCCCGTGTGGCAGGGGGCAATCAGCCCCAGCATTTT; CDR3: CASGLARVAGGNQPQHF
size: few; J: TRBJ1-5; D: TRBD1; length: 17; V: TRBV15; DNA: TGTGCCACCAGCACTATAGACAGGGGGCCTGGCAATCAGCCCCAGCATTTT; CDR3: CATSTIDRGPGNQPQHF
size: NA; J: TRBJ2-2; D: NA; length: 15; V: TRBV7-8; DNA: TGTGCCAGCAGCTTAATTAGGGGCGTCCACGGGGAGCTGTTTTTT; CDR3: CASSLIRGVHGELFF
size: NA; J: TRBJ2-7; D: TRBD2; length: 18; V: TRBV7-9; DNA: TGTGCCAGCAGCCCAGAGGGGCGGGGGGCGCGGTTTAGGTACGAGCAGTACTTC; CDR3: CASSPEGRGARFRYEQYF
size: NA; J: TRBJ2-1; D: TRBD2; length: 16; V: TRBV6-4; DNA: TGTGCCAGCAGTGACTCTGTGACTAGCGGGAGTAGGGAGCAGTTCTTC; CDR3: CASSDSVTSGSREQFF
size: NA; J: TRBJ1-4; D: NA; length: 14; V: TRBV9; DNA: TGTGCCAGCAGCCGGGACCAAGAAGATGAAAAACTGTTTTTT; CDR3: CASSRDQEDEKLFF
size: NA; J: TRBJ1-2; D: NA; length: 12; V: TRBV29-1; DNA: TGCAGCGTTGAAGGTCGCTCCAGCGGCTACACCTTC; CDR3: CSVEGRSSGYTF
size: NA; J: TRBJ2-5; D: NA; length: 13; V: TRBV4-2; DNA: TGTGCCAGCAGCCAGACGTCGCAAGAGACCCAGTACTTC; CDR3: CASSQTSQETQYF
size: few; J: TRBJ1-1; D: NA; length: 13; V: TRBV2; DNA: TGTGCCAGCAGTGAAAGGGCAGGCACTGAAGCTTTCTTT; CDR3: CASSERAGTEAFF
size: NA; J: TRBJ1-1; D: NA; length: 16; V: TRBV4-1; DNA: TGCGCCAGCAGCCAAGGCGGGGCCCGGGCGGGCACTGAAGCTTTCTTT; CDR3: CASSQGGARAGTEAFF
size: NA; J: TRBJ1-5; D: TRBD1; length: 16; V: TRBV4-1; DNA: TGCGCCAGCAGCCGCGACCCCCAGGGGGCAGTGCAGCCCCAGCATTTT; CDR3: CASSRDPQGAVQPQHF
size: few; J: TRBJ1-6; D: NA; length: 15; V: TRBV19; DNA: TGTGCCAGTAGTACCGACAGTTCACTTAATTCACCCCTCCACTTT; CDR3: CASSTDSSLNSPLHF
size: NA; J: TRBJ2-1; D: NA; length: 16; V: TRBV30; DNA: TGTGCCTGGAGTGTCCATTCTTTTAGCTCCTACAATGAGCAGTTCTTC; CDR3: CAWSVHSFSSYNEQFF
size: NA; J: TRBJ1-1; D: NA; length: 14; V: TRBV7-3; DNA: TGTGCCAGCAGCTTAGGCCGGGGGCAAACTGAAGCTTTCTTT; CDR3: CASSLGRGQTEAFF
size: NA; J: TRBJ1-2; D: NA; length: 13; V: TRBV4-3; DNA: TGCGCCAGCAGCAGGACCGGCAAGGGGGGCTACACCTTC; CDR3: CASSRTGKGGYTF
size: NA; J: TRBJ1-4; D: NA; length: 15; V: TRBV25-1; DNA: TGTGCCAGCAGTGAATTCGGCAGGAGGGCTGAAAAACTGTTTTTT; CDR3: CASSEFGRRAEKLFF
size: NA; J: TRBJ2-7; D: NA; length: 13; V: TRBV19; DNA: TGTGCCAGTAGTATGGGGGACGGCTACGAGCAGTACTTC; CDR3: CASSMGDGYEQYF
size: few; J: TRBJ1-1; D: NA; length: 15; V: TRBV5-6; DNA: TGTGCCAGCAGCTATCCCGTGGGGGGGAACACTGAAGCTTTCTTT; CDR3: CASSYPVGGNTEAFF
size: NA; J: TRBJ2-6; D: NA; length: 15; V: TRBV2; DNA: TGTGCCAGCAGTGCCAGCCGCTCTGGGGCCAACGTCCTGACTTTC; CDR3: CASSASRSGANVLTF
size: NA; J: TRBJ2-3; D: NA; length: 14; V: TRBV7-9; DNA: TGTGCCAGCAGGCGGCCCGGGGGCACAGATACGCAGTATTTT; CDR3: CASRRPGGTDTQYF
size: NA; J: TRBJ1-1; D: TRBD1; length: 15; V: TRBV7-9; DNA: TGTGCCAGCAGCTCGTCCGGCAGGGGGCGGACTGAAGCTTTCTTT; CDR3: CASSSSGRGRTEAFF
size: NA; J: TRBJ1-1; D: NA; length: 14; V: TRBV19; DNA: TGTGCCAGTAGTATAACGCGCAGTTCCGCTGAAGCTTTCTTT; CDR3: CASSITRSSAEAFF
size: NA; J: TRBJ1-1; D: NA; length: 13; V: TRBV6-5; DNA: TGTGCCAGCAGTTTAAAGATGAACACTGAAGCTTTCTTT; CDR3: CASSLKMNTEAFF
size: NA; J: TRBJ2-1; D: NA; length: 13; V: TRBV7-7; DNA: TGTGCTAGCAGCCCACCCTACAGCAATGAGCAGTTCTTC; CDR3: CASSPPYSNEQFF
size: NA; J: TRBJ2-5; D: TRBD2; length: 15; V: TRBV11-1; DNA: TGTGCCAGCAGCTTGACTAGCGGCCTGTCTGAGACCCAGTACTTC; CDR3: CASSLTSGLSETQYF
size: NA; J: TRBJ1-5; D: NA; length: 14; V: TRBV25-1; DNA: TGTGCCAGCAGTGAGCAATATAGCAATCAGCCCCAGCATTTT; CDR3: CASSEQYSNQPQHF